A selection of T cell receptor beta chains follows, all from one sample in a study of blood T cell repertoires in COVID-19. Profiled with immunoSEQ multiplex PCR; TCRdb holds only in-frame clones, not every one. The sample records 150,000 to 200,000 clones, about 80% being singletons. The sequenced material came from peripheral blood. The receptors derive from a man aged 55 to 70 with acute or convalescent COVID-19. CDR3s include the opening cysteine and the closing phenylalanine or tryptophan. A D gene is named only where the DNA matches it firmly. The size of a clone is reported for some rows only, either as once, few or many, or as a class for expanded clones.

j_call d_call v_call clone_size cdr3_aa cdr3_nt
TRBJ2-7 . TRBV12-3/TRBV12-4 . CASSSPINGEQYF TGTGCCAGCAGTTCCCCTATTAATGGCGAGCAGTACTTC
TRBJ2-1 TRBD2 TRBV6-2/TRBV6-3 . CASSYRLAGGPYEQFF TGTGCCAGCAGTTACCGACTAGCGGGAGGGCCCTATGAGCAGTTCTTC
TRBJ2-5 TRBD2 TRBV5-4 . CASSPGLAAGYQETQYF TGTGCCAGCAGCCCGGGACTAGCGGCCGGGTACCAAGAGACCCAGTACTTC
TRBJ1-4 TRBD1 TRBV3-1/TRBV3-2 . CASSPPRDRREKLFF TGTGCCAGCAGCCCACCCAGGGACAGGAGAGAAAAACTGTTTTTT
TRBJ1-4 TRBD1 TRBV9 . CASSPSGTGVTNEKLFF TGTGCCAGCAGCCCTAGCGGGACAGGGGTAACTAATGAAAAACTGTTTTTT
TRBJ2-3 TRBD2 TRBV19 . CASSRTSGSTDTQYF TGTGCCAGTAGTAGGACTAGCGGTAGCACAGATACGCAGTATTTT
TRBJ1-5 TRBD1 TRBV28 . CASTAGTGSQPQHF TGTGCCAGCACAGCGGGGACAGGGTCTCAGCCCCAGCATTTT
TRBJ2-1 TRBD2 TRBV27 . CASSLLPGGHYNEQFF TGTGCCAGCAGTTTACTGCCGGGGGGGCACTACAATGAGCAGTTCTTC
TRBJ2-1 . TRBV7-3 . CASSLRSGTYNEQFF TGTGCCAGCAGCTTAAGGAGCGGAACATACAATGAGCAGTTCTTC
TRBJ2-7 . TRBV11-2 once CASSPRLNSYEQYF TGTGCCAGCAGCCCCCGGTTGAACTCCTACGAGCAGTACTTC
TRBJ2-5 . TRBV5-1 . CASSDPGRVETQYF TGCGCCAGCAGCGATCCCGGGAGAGTTGAGACCCAGTACTTC
TRBJ1-2 . TRBV9 once CASTEHAGRAGYTF TGTGCCAGCACCGAACACGCGGGTCGAGCCGGCTACACCTTC
TRBJ2-2 . TRBV5-1 . CASSLRTTNTGELFF TGCGCCAGCAGCTTGAGGACTACCAACACCGGGGAGCTGTTTTTT
TRBJ1-3 . TRBV7-6 . CASSTYGTRSQGNTIYF TGTGCCAGCAGCACTTACGGGACTCGATCTCAGGGAAACACCATATATTTT
TRBJ2-7 TRBD2 TRBV18 . CASSPSGGPYEQYF TGTGCCAGCTCACCATCGGGGGGGCCCTACGAGCAGTACTTC
TRBJ2-7 . TRBV4-2 . CASSQDKAGPYEQYF TGTGCCAGCAGCCAAGATAAGGCGGGCCCCTACGAGCAGTACTTC
TRBJ2-7 . TRBV4-3 . CASSQGHTRIHEQYF TGCGCCAGCAGCCAGGGACACACTAGGATCCACGAGCAGTACTTC
TRBJ2-7 . TRBV19 . CASSIVAPGHEQYF TGTGCCAGTAGTATAGTGGCCCCAGGGCACGAGCAGTACTTC
TRBJ2-1 . TRBV29-1 . CSVPLSNEQFF TGCAGCGTCCCGTTGTCCAATGAGCAGTTCTTC
TRBJ2-1 . TRBV6-5 . CASSSQTTSYNEQFF TGTGCCAGCAGTTCCCAGACGACTAGCTACAATGAGCAGTTCTTC
TRBJ2-1 TRBD2 TRBV6-4 . CASSVGGAGGYNEQFF TGTGCCAGCAGTGTAGGAGGAGCGGGAGGATACAATGAGCAGTTCTTC
TRBJ1-6 TRBD1 TRBV27 . CASSVTGARVDSPLHF TGTGCCAGCAGCGTTACAGGGGCTCGGGTTGATTCACCCCTCCACTTT
TRBJ2-7 TRBD1 TRBV29-1 . CSVVPTGAYEQYF TGCAGCGTTGTCCCAACAGGGGCCTACGAGCAGTACTTC
TRBJ2-1 . TRBV23-1 . CASSRLSYSYNEQFF TGCGCCAGCAGTCGATTATCCTACTCCTACAATGAGCAGTTCTTC
TRBJ2-2 . TRBV2 . CASGSGTGELFF TGTGCCAGCGGGAGCGGCACCGGGGAGCTGTTTTTT
TRBJ2-5 TRBD2 TRBV5-1 . CASSGAGDSYETQYF TGCGCCAGCAGCGGGGCGGGAGACTCCTATGAGACCCAGTACTTC
TRBJ2-3 TRBD2 TRBV4-1 . CASSQVYFGRAGPSTDTQYF TGCGCCAGCAGCCAAGTTTATTTCGGGCGAGCGGGGCCTAGCACAGATACGCAGTATTTT
TRBJ2-2 . TRBV30 . CAWREWGPTGELFF TGTGCCTGGAGGGAGTGGGGGCCCACCGGGGAGCTGTTTTTT
TRBJ1-2 . TRBV6-6 . CASAPVGDTYGYTF TGTGCCAGCGCCCCGGTGGGAGATACCTATGGCTACACCTTC
TRBJ2-7 TRBD1 TRBV7-3 once CASSLTPDRAESYEQYF TGTGCCAGCAGCTTAACACCGGACAGGGCCGAATCCTACGAGCAGTACTTC